This passage covers 16 T cell receptor beta chains from one sample sequenced in a study of cytomegalovirus exposure and HLA in healthy donors. The PCR made use of 60 Vbeta and 13 Jbeta primers. Sequencing used immunoSEQ multiplex PCR; TCRdb keeps in-frame clones, though not all of them. The sample has 65,000 to 75,000 clones, 55% to 80% seen once. The source material was PBMCs. The receptor source for this set is a woman in her twenties or thirties in good health and CMV-seronegative.

This clone was seen just once. V gene TRBV21-1 combines with J gene TRBJ1-3. TRBV21-1 constitutes a pseudogene. The CDR3 sequence is 18 residues long. The CDR3 loop is CASSKVVRKWLEGNTIYF. For the CDR3, the DNA is TGTGCCAGCAGCAAAGTGGTTCGTAAATGGCTGGAGGGAAACACCATATATTTT.

This clone was recorded a few times. The chain combines TRBV23-1 with TRBJ2-7; no firm D call. TRBV23-1 is labeled an ORF, and its function is uncertain. CDR3 length: 13 amino acids. Trimming removed 4 bases from V and 1 base from J, with 8 bases in between. The CDR3, as DNA: TGCGCCAGCAGTCCGAGAAATTCCTACGAGCAGTACTTC. It yields the protein CASSPRNSYEQYF.

CDR3 loop: CASSQEVQGSIYGYTF. The CDR3 bases are TGTGCCAGCAGCCAAGAAGTACAGGGCAGTATCTATGGCTACACCTTC. The V call is TRBV4-2, the J call TRBJ1-2; tentative D call: TRBD1 (6 bases). The CDR3 consists of 16 residues. V was pared by 0 bases and J by 4 bases, with 15 bases between. Germline V gene sequence: CDR1 LGHNA, CDR2 YNFKEQ.

The chain couples TRBV4-2 to TRBJ1-1; D is possibly TRBD1 (5 bases). The CDR3 length is 15 residues. The V end lost 0 bases, the J end lost 8 bases, and 16 bases lay between the germline ends. Per the germline V gene, CDR1 is LGHNA and CDR2 is YNFKEQ. The CDR3 reads CASSQDEGGQGEAFF. CDR3 bases: TGTGCCAGCAGCCAAGATGAGGGAGGGCAGGGAGAAGCTTTCTTT.

The CDR3 here is CASSPAAGGEYGYTF. The CDR3 DNA reads as TGTGCCAGCAGCCCAGCAGCGGGCGGAGAGTATGGCTACACCTTC. The rearrangement uses TRBV7-9 and TRBJ1-2, with D hard to call. With 5 bases removed from V and 5 bases from J, the gap between germline ends came to 18 bases. CDR3 length: 15 amino acids. From germline, CDR1 is SEHNR and CDR2 FQNEAQ (reference sequence).

This clone was found a few times. This chain uses TRBV9 with TRBJ2-1, with TRBD1 as a possible D gene (5 bases). The CDR3 is 15 amino acids. V lost 1 base to trimming and J lost 3 bases, with 11 bases between them. Germline CDR1 and CDR2: SGDLS and YYNGEE. The CDR3 DNA follows: TGTGCCAGCAGCGTAAGGGGCGACGTCTACAATGAGCAGTTCTTC. Encoded protein: CASSVRGDVYNEQFF.

This clone was found a few times. J is TRBJ1-4 and V is TRBV25-1; TRBD1 is a possible D gene (6 bases). The V gene's germline CDR1 is MGHDK and CDR2 SYGVNS. This CDR3 is built from 14 residues. V lost 3 bases and J lost 4, with 9 bases in between. Here the CDR3 reads CASSDGQSNEKLFF. The CDR3 nucleotides read TGTGCCAGCAGTGATGGACAGAGTAATGAAAAACTGTTTTTT.

The V gene is TRBV27, the J gene TRBJ2-7, with TRBD2 matching over 14 bases. J gave up 7 bases and V 5 bases, and 7 bases lay outside the gene matches. Germline assignment: CDR1 MNHEY and CDR2 SMNVEV (reference sequence). CDR3 length: 15 residues. CDR3 bases: TGTGCCAGCAGTATAGGACTAGCGGGGGGCCAAGAGCAGTACTTC. It translates to CASSIGLAGGQEQYF.

The V call is TRBV6-5, the J call TRBJ2-4; D not certain. CDR1 and CDR2 from the germline V gene are MNHEY and SVGAGI. V was cut by 5 bases and J by 9 bases, with 17 bases left in between. The CDR3 has 14 residues. CDR3 DNA: TGTGCCAGCAGTGAAGGCGTTAGCTTGAGCATTCAGTACTTC. This encodes CASSEGVSLSIQYF.

The gene calls are TRBV18 and TRBJ1-4, with D possibly matching TRBD1 (6 bases). V shed 2 bases and J shed 6 bases, with 7 bases lying between them. Germline CDR1 and CDR2: KGHSH and LQKENI. This CDR3 has 13 residues. The DNA of the CDR3 is TGTGCCAGCTCACCAAGACAGGATGAAAAACTGTTTTTT. Translating it yields CASSPRQDEKLFF.

This chain connects TRBV5-5 to TRBJ2-5; 12 bases are a match to TRBD2. This CDR3 is built from 16 residues. V was pared by 4 bases and J by 3 bases, with 7 bases of the junction left unmatched. Germline V gene sequence: CDR1 SGHKS, CDR2 YYEKEE (reference sequence). The CDR3, as DNA: TGTGCCAGCAGCGTGGGAAGACTAGCGGGGGAAGAGACCCAGTACTTC. It yields the protein CASSVGRLAGEETQYF.

This clone was seen a single time. This rearrangement joins TRBV2 to TRBJ2-1; 8 positions agree with TRBD1. The V and J ends lost 4 bases and 4 bases, in that order; junction bases with no gene match: 0. Looked up from germline, CDR1 is SNHLY and CDR2 is FYNNEI. The CDR3 has 13 residues. The CDR3 sequence: CASSGTGYNEQFF. The CDR3 bases are TGTGCCAGCAGTGGGACAGGGTACAATGAGCAGTTCTTC.

The genes are TRBV7-2 and TRBJ2-5, with unresolved D. The CDR3 extends over 12 amino acids. The V and J ends lost 5 bases and 5 bases respectively, with 9 bases between them. From germline, CDR1 is SGHTA and CDR2 FQGNSA. The CDR3 nucleotides are TGTGCCAGCAGCATCCAAGCGGAGACCCAGTACTTC. Translation: CASSIQAETQYF.

The chain has TRBV2 and TRBJ1-6, with 10 bases aligning to TRBD1. In germline, CDR1 is SNHLY, CDR2 FYNNEI. Trimming at V came to 4 bases and at J to 7 bases, leaving 7 bases not matched to a gene. This CDR3 is built from 16 residues. The CDR3 here is CASSAMWDRGNSPLHF. CDR3 coding DNA: TGTGCCAGCAGTGCCATGTGGGACAGGGGAAATTCACCCCTCCACTTT.

This chain links TRBV2 with TRBJ2-2, with a possible D match to TRBD2 (6 bases). V was trimmed by 3 bases and J by 1 base, leaving 6 bases between them. The CDR3 is made up of 14 amino acids. The V gene's germline CDR1 is SNHLY and CDR2 FYNNEI. The CDR3 region is CASSERENTGELFF. CDR3 sequence (DNA): TGTGCCAGCAGTGAGCGGGAGAACACCGGGGAGCTGTTTTTT.

V and J are TRBV4-1 and TRBJ2-1, with TRBD2 identical over 12 bases. CDR1 MGHRA and CDR2 YSYEKL come from the germline V gene. Losses at the gene ends were 3 bases for V and 4 bases for J; bases not matched to a gene: 4. This CDR3 has 16 amino acids. CDR3 amino acids: CASSQIGLAGYNEQFF. In DNA, the CDR3 is TGCGCCAGCAGCCAGATCGGACTAGCGGGGTACAATGAGCAGTTCTTC.